This T cell receptor (beta chain) was sequenced during a study of blood T cells in healthy people across ages. Overall study: Template switching picked up about one barcoded beta molecule for each two T cells.

General observations from the study: Higher diversity and more naive CD4+ cells were features of long-lived donors, compared to aged donors.

Through a sample-barcoded 5' primer and a J-beta primer mix, a second PCR was run for roughly 6 to 12 cycles. Each cDNA molecule was tagged by a template-switch adaptor that had 12 random nucleotides. One entry per CDR3 protein results from TCRdb running MiXCR on the 5' RACE reads. The sample lists about 1.5 million distinct CDR3 sequences, roughly two fifths occurring once. The CDR3 is 19 amino acids. Trimming left V 5 bases short and J 0 bases short, with 24 bases between. On this clonotype itself: Its antigen is still unknown.

Specimen: blood. The rearrangement uses TRBV12-3 or TRBV12-4 and TRBJ2-3, with D maybe TRBD2 (6 bases). The TCR originated in a woman between 18 and 29 years old in good health. CDR3 loop: CASSIGFGTGASSTDTQYF. In DNA, the CDR3 is TGTGCCAGCAGTATAGGGTTCGGGACGGGAGCTTCTAGCACAGATACGCAGTATTTT.